The 20 T cell receptor beta chains below all came from one sample that was sequenced in a study of identical twins (dated by TCRdb to about 2016). To prepare the library, 5' RACE was applied. The listed sequencing device is Illumina HiSeq 2000. TCRdb cleaned the public reads at Q25 with fastp, built clones with MiXCR and kept in-frame beta chains. Each record represents a unique CDR3 protein, reported with the most common genes and DNA among its rows. The sample profile shows about 690,000 distinct CDR3 sequences; 5.5% to 7.5% of them were found once. The top ten constitute 1.5% to 2% of the sample. The sample taken for sequencing was naive T cells sorted from blood. The sample's cell subset or site label, decoded: cells isolated with a human naive T-cell isolation kit. Source of these receptors: a man aged 18 to 30 in good health.

This clonotype was seen ten or more times. This chain uses TRBV20-1 with TRBJ1-2; 8 bases are a match to TRBD1. CDR3 length equals 14 residues. The germline V gene has CDR1 DFQATT and CDR2 SNEGSKA (reference sequence). After removal of 6 bases from V and 0 bases from J, the junction contained 6 bases not matched to a gene. CDR3 coding DNA: TGCAGTGCCCCTACAGGGGGAGCTAACTATGGCTACACCTTC. Its translation is CSAPTGGANYGYTF.

This clonotype was counted ten times or more. The chain joins TRBV20-1 to TRBJ2-3, with TRBD1 matching over 9 bases. V lost 0 bases and J lost 4; bases outside the gene matches: 2. The CDR3 is made up of 14 amino acids. Germline V CDR1 and CDR2: DFQATT, SNEGSKA (reference sequence). The CDR3 reads CSARDRDRADTQYF. The CDR3 DNA is TGCAGTGCTAGAGATAGGGACAGGGCAGATACGCAGTATTTT.

This clonotype has at least ten counts. The chain carries TRBV27 and TRBJ2-4; TRBD1 is a possible D gene (5 bases). This CDR3 has 14 amino acids. The germline gives CDR1 MNHEY, CDR2 SMNVEV (reference sequence). Trimming pared 6 bases from V and 10 bases from J, leaving 19 bases between. CDR3 DNA: TGTGCCAGCAGCTACGGTGGCGGTTCAGGGATTCAGTACTTC. Amino acid sequence: CASSYGGGSGIQYF.

This clonotype was detected many times. The chain joins TRBV2 to TRBJ2-1; D remains ambiguous. This CDR3 is built from 12 residues. CDR1 SNHLY and CDR2 FYNNEI come from the germline V gene. Trimming pared 4 bases from V and 7 bases from J, leaving 8 bases between. Here the CDR3 DNA reads TGTGCCAGCAGTGTAGCTAGGAATGAGCAGTTCTTC. It is translated as CASSVARNEQFF.

This clonotype has at least ten counts. The chain couples TRBV27 to TRBJ1-6, with a possible D match to TRBD1 (6 bases). Germline loops: CDR1 MNHEY, CDR2 SMNVEV (reference sequence). V was trimmed by 6 bases and J by 9 bases, leaving 15 bases between them. There are 14 residues in the CDR3. This chain's CDR3 is CASSFGGPTSPLHF. The CDR3, as DNA: TGTGCCAGCAGCTTCGGGGGGCCGACTTCACCCCTCCACTTT.

This clonotype was counted between two and nine times. This chain connects TRBV4-2 to TRBJ1-2; TRBD1 might be the D (5 bases). Germline V gene sequence: CDR1 LGHNA, CDR2 YNFKEQ. Trimming took off 2 bases at V and 8 bases at J, with 12 bases between the two ends. CDR3 length: 13 residues. CDR3 protein: CASSQPGSWGYTF. The CDR3, as DNA: TGTGCCAGCAGCCAACCAGGGTCGTGGGGCTACACCTTC.

The chain combines TRBV11-2 with TRBJ2-3; D might be TRBD2 (6 bases). Germline V gene sequence: CDR1 SGHAT, CDR2 FQNNGV. The CDR3 runs 17 residues. Trimming left V 2 bases short and J 4 bases short, with 19 bases between. The CDR3 region is CASSLPPDLREPDTQYF. In DNA, the CDR3 is TGTGCCAGCAGCTTACCCCCGGATCTGCGGGAACCAGATACGCAGTATTTT.

This clonotype was seen ten or more times. This rearrangement joins TRBV29-1 to TRBJ1-2, with D uncertain. The V end lost 3 bases, the J end lost 5 bases, and 7 bases lay between the germline ends. The germline gives CDR1 SQVTM, CDR2 ANQGSEA. The CDR3 has 11 residues. This CDR3 is CSVDTRYGYTF. For the CDR3, the DNA is TGCAGCGTTGATACGCGTTATGGCTACACCTTC.

The V call is TRBV25-1, the J call TRBJ1-3, with D uncertain. V was pared by 10 bases and J by 0 bases, with 13 bases between. CDR1 is MGHDK and CDR2 is SYGVNS in the germline V gene. This CDR3 is 14 amino acids long. For the CDR3, the DNA is TGTGCCACGCATAGTGGCAGCTCTGGAAACACCATATATTTT. Translation: CATHSGSSGNTIYF.

This clonotype was seen many times. The chain joins TRBV29-1 to TRBJ1-2; D is unresolved. The CDR3 is 11 residues long. The V gene's germline CDR1 is SQVTM and CDR2 ANQGSEA. Trimming removed 7 bases at V and 5 bases at J, with 11 bases between. DNA for the CDR3: TGCAGCGCCGAGGGAGGGTATGGCTACACCTTC. This sequence encodes CSAEGGYGYTF.

This sequence joins TRBV24-1 and TRBJ2-1, with 8 bases that match TRBD2. V dropped 9 bases and J dropped 9; count of bases not matched to a gene: 15. Germline V CDR1 and CDR2: KGHDR, SFDVKD. The CDR3 contains 15 residues. The chain's CDR3 is CATGLSGSVGGEQFF. The CDR3, as DNA: TGTGCCACCGGACTAAGCGGGAGCGTCGGGGGTGAGCAGTTCTTC.

This clonotype was picked up a small number of times. V and J are TRBV12-3 or TRBV12-4 and TRBJ2-2, with 7 bases that match TRBD1. This CDR3 is 15 amino acids long. Unmatched junction bases numbered 8, after V lost 6 bases and J lost 4 bases. CDR3 coding DNA: TGTGCCAGCAGGGATACAGGGGCGGGCACCGGGGAGCTGTTTTTT. Translation gives CASRDTGAGTGELFF.

The V call is TRBV11-2, the J call TRBJ2-7; TRBD2 agrees at 11 bases. Germline V gene lookup returns CDR1 SGHAT and CDR2 FQNNGV. This CDR3 is 14 amino acids long. V was pared by 3 bases and J by 3 bases, with 1 base of the junction left unmatched. The CDR3, as DNA: TGTGCCAGCAGCTTCACTAGCGGGAGCTACGAGCAGTACGTC. Protein product: CASSFTSGSYEQYV.

This clonotype has ten or more counts. The chain has TRBV7-2 and TRBJ1-1, with D possibly TRBD1 on 6 matching bases. This CDR3 has 13 amino acids. The germline CDR1 and CDR2 sequences are SGHTA and FQGNSA. V was clipped by 4 bases and J by 6 bases, with 12 bases between them. The chain's CDR3 is CASSSQRGAEAFF. Written as DNA, the CDR3 is TGTGCCAGCAGCTCCCAGAGGGGGGCTGAAGCTTTCTTT.

This clonotype was counted many times. The V gene is TRBV6-1, the J gene TRBJ2-2, with D hard to call. Germline V CDR1 and CDR2: MNHNS, SASEGT. The CDR3 has 14 residues. Trimming cost V 7 bases and J 0 bases, with 9 bases left between them. In nucleotides, the CDR3 is TGTGCCAGCAAAAGGAAAACGAACACCGGGGAGCTGTTTTTT. Translated: CASKRKTNTGELFF.

This clonotype was counted many times. The chain is built from TRBV6-1 and TRBJ1-2; D unresolved. This CDR3 contains 12 residues. The V gene lost 7 bases and the J gene lost 2 bases, with 8 bases spanning the gap. Germline values: CDR1 MNHNS, CDR2 SASEGT. CDR3 nucleotide sequence: TGTGCCAGCAACGGAATGAACTATGGCTACACCTTC. Its translation is CASNGMNYGYTF.

This clonotype was seen at least ten times. The CDR3 coding sequence is TGTGCCAGCAGTTTAGCCGGCAGGGGGATGAACACTGAAGCTTTCTTT. Protein: CASSLAGRGMNTEAFF. The gene calls are TRBV12-3 or TRBV12-4 and TRBJ1-1; 7 bases are shared with TRBD1. The CDR3 is 16 residues long. V lost 0 bases, J lost 0 bases, and 4 bases stayed unmatched.

This clonotype was picked up a small number of times. V and J are TRBV19 and TRBJ2-7; possibly TRBD1 or TRBD2 for D (5 bases each). The length of the CDR3 is 14 residues. V was trimmed by 3 bases and J by 1 base, leaving 10 bases between them. Per germline, CDR1 LNHDA and CDR2 SQIVND (reference sequence). CDR3 loop: CASSIGGRSYEQYV. CDR3 DNA: TGTGCCAGTAGTATTGGGGGAAGGTCCTACGAGCAGTACGTC.

This clonotype was found many times. The chain employs TRBV19 and TRBJ2-2; D gene uncertain. The CDR3 runs to 13 residues. Germline values: CDR1 LNHDA, CDR2 SQIVND (reference sequence). Trimming stripped 5 bases from V and 5 bases from J, with 9 bases between. The CDR3 sequence is CASSPDWTGELFF. CDR3 nucleotide sequence: TGTGCCAGTAGTCCCGACTGGACCGGGGAGCTGTTTTTT.

This clonotype was counted ten times or more. The chain uses TRBV5-1 and TRBJ2-2, with 10 bases identical to TRBD1. Losses at the gene ends were 2 bases for V and 0 bases for J; bases not matched to a gene: 10. Germline CDR1 SGHRS, CDR2 YFSETQ. This CDR3 contains 19 residues. CDR3 DNA sequence: TGCGCCAGCAGCTTCCGGGACAGGGGATTGTTCGCGAACACCGGGGAGCTGTTTTTT. Its protein is CASSFRDRGLFANTGELFF.